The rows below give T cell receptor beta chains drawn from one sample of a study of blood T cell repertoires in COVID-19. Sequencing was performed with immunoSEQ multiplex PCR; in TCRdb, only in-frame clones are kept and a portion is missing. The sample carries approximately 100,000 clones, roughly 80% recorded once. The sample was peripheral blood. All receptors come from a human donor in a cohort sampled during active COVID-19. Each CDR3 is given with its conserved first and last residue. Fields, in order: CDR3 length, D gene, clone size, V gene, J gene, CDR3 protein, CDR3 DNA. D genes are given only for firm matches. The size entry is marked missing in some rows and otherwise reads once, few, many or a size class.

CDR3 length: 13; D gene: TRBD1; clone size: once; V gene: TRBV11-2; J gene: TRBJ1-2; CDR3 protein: CASSLEDRRGYTF; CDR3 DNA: TGTGCCAGCAGCTTAGAGGACAGGAGAGGCTACACCTTC
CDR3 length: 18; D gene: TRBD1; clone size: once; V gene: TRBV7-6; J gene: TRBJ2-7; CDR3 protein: CASSQRADRGYKAYEQYF; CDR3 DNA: TGTGCCAGCAGCCAGCGGGCGGACAGGGGATATAAGGCCTACGAGCAGTACTTC
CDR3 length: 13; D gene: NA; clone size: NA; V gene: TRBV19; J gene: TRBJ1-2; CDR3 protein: CASSARIRYGYTF; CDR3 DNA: TGTGCCAGTAGTGCTAGGATTCGCTATGGCTACACCTTC
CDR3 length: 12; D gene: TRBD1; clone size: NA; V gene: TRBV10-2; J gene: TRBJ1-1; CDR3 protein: CASGAGGTEAFF; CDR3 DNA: TGCGCCAGCGGGGCAGGGGGTACTGAAGCTTTCTTT
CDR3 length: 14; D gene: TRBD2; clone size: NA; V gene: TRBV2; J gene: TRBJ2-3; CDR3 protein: CASSLAGRTDTQYF; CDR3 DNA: TGTGCCAGCAGCCTAGCGGGGCGGACAGATACGCAGTATTTT
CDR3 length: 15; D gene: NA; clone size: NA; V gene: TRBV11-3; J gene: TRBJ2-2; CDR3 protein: CASSPPGTNTGELFF; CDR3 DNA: TGTGCCAGCAGCCCGCCCGGGACGAACACCGGGGAGCTGTTTTTT
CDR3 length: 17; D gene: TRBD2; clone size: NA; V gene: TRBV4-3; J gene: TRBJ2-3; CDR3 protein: CASSQYPGLAGLNTQYF; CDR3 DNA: TGCGCCAGCAGCCAATACCCGGGACTAGCGGGGCTAAATACGCAGTATTTT
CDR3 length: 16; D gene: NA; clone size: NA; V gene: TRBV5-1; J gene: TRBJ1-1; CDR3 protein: CASSLGGSRGSVEAFF; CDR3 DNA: TGCGCCAGCAGCTTGGGTGGCTCGAGGGGGTCTGTTGAAGCTTTCTTT
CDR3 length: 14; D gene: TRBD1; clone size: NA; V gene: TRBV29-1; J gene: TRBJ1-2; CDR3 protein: CSARQGHSRYGYTF; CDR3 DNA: TGCAGCGCTCGACAGGGGCACAGTCGCTATGGCTACACCTTC
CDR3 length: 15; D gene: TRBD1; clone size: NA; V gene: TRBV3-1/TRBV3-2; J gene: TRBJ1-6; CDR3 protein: CASSQEGTGNSPLHF; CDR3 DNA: TGTGCCAGCAGCCAGGAGGGGACAGGTAATTCACCCCTCCACTTT
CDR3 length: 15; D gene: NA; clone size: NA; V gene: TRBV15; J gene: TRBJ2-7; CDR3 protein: CATSRDLHAAYEQYF; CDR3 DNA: TGTGCCACCAGCAGAGATCTGCACGCAGCCTACGAGCAGTACTTC
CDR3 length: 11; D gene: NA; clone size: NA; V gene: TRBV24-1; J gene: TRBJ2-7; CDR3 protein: CATSDGYEQYF; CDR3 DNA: TGTGCCACCAGTGACGGGTACGAGCAGTACTTC
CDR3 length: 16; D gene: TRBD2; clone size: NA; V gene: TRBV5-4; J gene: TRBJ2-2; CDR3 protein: CASSVKLAGVSGELFF; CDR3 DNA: TGTGCCAGCAGCGTTAAGTTAGCGGGGGTCAGCGGGGAGCTGTTTTTT
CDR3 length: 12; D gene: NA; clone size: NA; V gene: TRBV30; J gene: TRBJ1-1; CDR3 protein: CAWSVLVQKAFF; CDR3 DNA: TGTGCCTGGAGTGTACTAGTGCAAAAAGCTTTCTTT
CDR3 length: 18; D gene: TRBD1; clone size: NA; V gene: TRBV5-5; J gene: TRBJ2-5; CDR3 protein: CASSPGLRTGGGLETQYF; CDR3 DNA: TGTGCCAGCAGCCCGGGCCTGCGGACAGGGGGCGGGTTAGAGACCCAGTACTTC
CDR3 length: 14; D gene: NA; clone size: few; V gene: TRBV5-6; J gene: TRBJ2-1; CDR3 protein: CASSAPSGYNEQFF; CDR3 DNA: TGTGCCAGCAGCGCGCCGAGCGGGTACAATGAGCAGTTCTTC
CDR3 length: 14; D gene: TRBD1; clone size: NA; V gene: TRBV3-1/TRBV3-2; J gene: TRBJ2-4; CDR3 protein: CASSQERRGTQKYF; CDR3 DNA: TGTGCCAGCAGCCAAGAACGCAGGGGGACGCAGAAGTACTTC
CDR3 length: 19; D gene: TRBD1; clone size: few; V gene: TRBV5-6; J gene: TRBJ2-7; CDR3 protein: CASSLGGGTGGLGAYEQYF; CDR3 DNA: TGTGCCAGCAGCTTGGGAGGAGGGACAGGGGGCCTGGGGGCCTACGAGCAGTACTTC
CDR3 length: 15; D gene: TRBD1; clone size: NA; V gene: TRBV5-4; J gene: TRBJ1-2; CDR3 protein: CASSSTAGTDYGYTF; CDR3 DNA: TGTGCCAGCAGCTCCACTGCCGGGACAGACTATGGCTACACCTTC
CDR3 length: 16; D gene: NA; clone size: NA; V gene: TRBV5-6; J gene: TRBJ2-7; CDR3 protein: CASSLGLGTRSYEQYF; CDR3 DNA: TGTGCCAGCAGCTTAGGACTGGGGACTCGGTCGTACGAGCAGTACTTC
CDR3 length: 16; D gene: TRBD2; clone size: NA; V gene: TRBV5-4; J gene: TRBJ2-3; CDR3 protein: CASSLALAGMGDTQYF; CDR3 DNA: TGTGCCAGCAGCTTGGCTCTAGCGGGGATGGGGGATACGCAGTATTTT
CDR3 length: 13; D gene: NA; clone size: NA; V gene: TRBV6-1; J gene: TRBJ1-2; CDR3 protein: CASSEALSYGYTF; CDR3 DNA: TGTGCCAGCAGTGAAGCTCTTTCCTATGGCTACACCTTC
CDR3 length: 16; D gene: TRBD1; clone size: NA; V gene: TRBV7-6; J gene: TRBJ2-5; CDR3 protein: CASSLRTGGGQETQYF; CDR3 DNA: TGTGCCAGCAGCCTACGGACAGGGGGCGGCCAAGAGACCCAGTACTTC
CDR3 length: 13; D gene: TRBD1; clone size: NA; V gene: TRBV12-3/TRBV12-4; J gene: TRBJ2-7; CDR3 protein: CASSKTGFYEQYF; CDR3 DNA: TGTGCCAGCAGTAAGACAGGGTTTTACGAGCAGTACTTC
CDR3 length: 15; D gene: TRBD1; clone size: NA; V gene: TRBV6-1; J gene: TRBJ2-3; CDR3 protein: CASSDGTGNADTQYF; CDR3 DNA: TGTGCCAGCAGTGATGGGACAGGGAACGCAGATACGCAGTATTTT
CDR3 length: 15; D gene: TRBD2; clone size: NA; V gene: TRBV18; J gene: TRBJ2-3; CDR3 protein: CASSPTTSGVDTQYF; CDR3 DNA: TGTGCCAGCTCACCGACGACTAGCGGTGTAGATACGCAGTATTTT
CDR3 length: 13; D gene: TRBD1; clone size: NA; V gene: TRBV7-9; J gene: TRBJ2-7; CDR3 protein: CASSRQGADEQYF; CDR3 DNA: TGTGCCAGCAGCCGACAGGGCGCGGACGAGCAGTACTTC
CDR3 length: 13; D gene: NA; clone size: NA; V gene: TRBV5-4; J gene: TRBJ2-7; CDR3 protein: CASSLQGGYEQYF; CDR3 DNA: TGTGCCAGCAGCTTACAGGGGGGGTACGAGCAGTACTTC
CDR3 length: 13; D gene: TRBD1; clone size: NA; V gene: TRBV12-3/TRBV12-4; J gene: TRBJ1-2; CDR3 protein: CASSLSTGNGYTF; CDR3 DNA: TGTGCCAGCAGTTTATCGACAGGGAATGGCTACACCTTC
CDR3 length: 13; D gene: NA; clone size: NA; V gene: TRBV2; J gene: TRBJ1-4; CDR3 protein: CASSDSGNEKLFF; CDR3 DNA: TGTGCCAGCAGTGATTCCGGTAATGAAAAACTGTTTTTT
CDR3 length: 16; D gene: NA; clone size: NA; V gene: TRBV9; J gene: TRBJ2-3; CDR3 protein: CASSVGTSRGTDTQYF; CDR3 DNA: TGTGCCAGCAGCGTAGGTACTAGCCGAGGCACAGATACGCAGTATTTT
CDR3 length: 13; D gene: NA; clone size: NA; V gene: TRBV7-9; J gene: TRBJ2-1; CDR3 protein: CASSSSGYNEQFF; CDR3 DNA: TGTGCCAGCAGTAGTAGCGGATACAATGAGCAGTTCTTC
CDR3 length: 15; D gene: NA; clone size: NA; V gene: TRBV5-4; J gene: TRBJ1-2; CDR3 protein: CASSLIDSPYYGYTF; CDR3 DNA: TGTGCCAGCAGCTTAATTGACAGCCCTTACTATGGCTACACCTTC
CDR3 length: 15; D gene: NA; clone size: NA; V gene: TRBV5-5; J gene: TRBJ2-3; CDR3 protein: CASSRRDGSTDTQYF; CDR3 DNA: TGTGCCAGCAGCCGGAGGGACGGTAGCACAGATACGCAGTATTTT
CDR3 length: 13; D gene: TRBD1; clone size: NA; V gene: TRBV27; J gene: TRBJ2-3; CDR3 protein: CASSRGLPDTQYF; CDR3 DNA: TGTGCCAGCAGTAGGGGGCTCCCCGATACGCAGTATTTT
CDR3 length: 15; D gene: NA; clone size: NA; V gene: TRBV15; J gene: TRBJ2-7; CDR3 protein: CATSSLTSLSYEQYF; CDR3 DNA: TGTGCCACCAGCAGTTTAACTTCCCTCTCCTACGAGCAGTACTTC
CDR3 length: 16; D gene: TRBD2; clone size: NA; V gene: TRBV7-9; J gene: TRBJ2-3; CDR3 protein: CASSRSSGARGDTQYF; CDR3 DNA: TGTGCCAGCAGCCGCTCCAGCGGGGCCAGAGGAGATACGCAGTATTTT
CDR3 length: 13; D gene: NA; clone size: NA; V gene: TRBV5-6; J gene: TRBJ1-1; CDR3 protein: CASRRQLNTEAFF; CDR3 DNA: TGTGCCAGCAGAAGACAACTGAACACTGAAGCTTTCTTT
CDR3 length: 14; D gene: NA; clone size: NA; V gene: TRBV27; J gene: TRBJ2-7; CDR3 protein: CASSLRGANYEQYF; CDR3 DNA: TGTGCCAGCAGTTTACGGGGGGCTAACTACGAGCAGTACTTC
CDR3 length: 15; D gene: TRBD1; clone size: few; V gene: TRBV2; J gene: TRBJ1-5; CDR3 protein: CASIDRTGGNQPQHF; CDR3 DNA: TGTGCCAGCATCGACCGTACAGGGGGCAATCAGCCCCAGCATTTT
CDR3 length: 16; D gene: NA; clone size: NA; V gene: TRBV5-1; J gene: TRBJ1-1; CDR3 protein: CASSLATGRGNTEAFF; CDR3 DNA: TGCGCCAGCAGCTTGGCTACAGGGAGGGGGAACACTGAAGCTTTCTTT
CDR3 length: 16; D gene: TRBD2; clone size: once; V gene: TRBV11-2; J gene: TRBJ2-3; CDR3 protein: CASSLDRAGNTDTQYF; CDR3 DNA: TGTGCCAGCAGCTTAGATCGAGCGGGGAACACAGATACGCAGTATTTT
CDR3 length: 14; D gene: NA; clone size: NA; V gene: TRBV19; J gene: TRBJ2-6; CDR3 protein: CASKGGTGANVLTF; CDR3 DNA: TGTGCCAGTAAAGGGGGAACTGGGGCCAACGTCCTGACTTTC
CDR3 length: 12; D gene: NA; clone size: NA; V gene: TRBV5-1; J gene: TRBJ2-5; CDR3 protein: CASSFDQETQYF; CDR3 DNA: TGCGCCAGCAGCTTCGACCAAGAGACCCAGTACTTC
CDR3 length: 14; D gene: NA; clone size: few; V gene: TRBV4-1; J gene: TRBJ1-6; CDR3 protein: CASSQERTHSPLHF; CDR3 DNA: TGCGCCAGCAGCCAAGAAAGAACTCATTCACCCCTCCACTTT
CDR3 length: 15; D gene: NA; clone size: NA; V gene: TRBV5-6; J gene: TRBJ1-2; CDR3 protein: CASSKDRDFYYGYTF; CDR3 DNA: TGTGCCAGCAGCAAGGACCGGGACTTCTACTATGGCTACACCTTC
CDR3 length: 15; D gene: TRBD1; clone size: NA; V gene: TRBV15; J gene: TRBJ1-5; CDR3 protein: CATGTGYRGNQPQHF; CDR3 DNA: TGTGCCACCGGGACAGGGTATAGAGGCAATCAGCCCCAGCATTTT
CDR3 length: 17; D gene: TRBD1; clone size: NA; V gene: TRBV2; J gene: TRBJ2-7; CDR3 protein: CASEFGGGTGMRGEQYF; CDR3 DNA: TGTGCCAGCGAATTTGGTGGAGGGACAGGGATGCGTGGGGAGCAGTACTTC